The TCR beta chain under discussion was sequenced for a study of T cell clonotyping in hematopoietic cell transplantation. TCRdb's table, derived via immunoSEQ multiplex PCR, lists solely in-frame clones and lacks some. The repertoire includes about 9,300 clones, under 90% of them detected once, and 45% to 60% sits in the top ten. Findings and caveats of the study: Recipient TCR diversity dropped after transplant; expanded clonotypes rose from day 30 to 180.

Details on this clone: Its antigen remains unknown.

Trimming removed 4 bases from V and 3 bases from J; junction bases left unmatched: 7. CDR1 is LGHNA, CDR2 YNFKEQ, per germline. The CDR3 consists of 15 residues. Blood collection times were about day -28 and days 30, 100, 180 posttransplant. The rearrangement uses TRBV4-2 and TRBJ2-3; 7 nucleotides align to TRBD1. This material consisted of PBMCs, taken at the time of graft-versus-host disease after allogeneic stem cell transplant. The TCR was taken from a male patient aged 60-69 years who had an allogeneic stem cell transplant from an unrelated donor, so the T cells may come from the graft donor. Some clones in this sample may be carry-over from other donors' samples. As DNA, the CDR3 is TGTGCCAGCAGCCCGAGACAGGGTTTGACAGATACGCAGTATTTT. This encodes CASSPRQGLTDTQYF.